Included here is one T cell receptor (beta chain) sequence, with context. This record belongs to a study of OX40 agonist ivuxolimab in advanced cancers. Study-wide context: The dose-escalation cohort had hepatocellular carcinoma, melanoma, renal cell or head and neck cancer.

Assay: immunoSEQ multiplex PCR; the TCRdb copy retains only in-frame clones and omits some. Among more than 60,000 clones listed, more than 85% were seen once. Trimming took off 4 bases at V and 0 bases at J, with 16 bases between the two ends. The CDR3 runs 16 residues. Germline CDR1 reads SGHNT; CDR2 reads YYREEE (reference sequence). Sample: CD4+ or CD8+ T cells sorted from blood, taken in a trial of the OX40 agonist ivuxolimab. This receptor was identified in an adult with an advanced solid tumor such as melanoma, head and neck, liver or kidney cancer. V and J are TRBV5-4 and TRBJ1-1, with a tentative D call TRBD1 (6 bases). CDR3 region: CASSQAQGLVNTEAFF. CDR3 DNA: TGTGCCAGCAGCCAGGCCCAGGGGTTAGTGAACACTGAAGCTTTCTTT.